There are many counts of the clone carrying this T cell receptor (beta chain). Antigen specificity is unknown. There were TCR beta CDR3 regions amplified from RNA transcripts. The TCR CDR3 first-round RT-PCR relied on the HTBI primer set. TCRdb used MiXCR to reprocess the multiplex PCR reads, holding one entry per CDR3 protein. The data contain 250,000 or so distinct CDR3 sequences, roughly 15% of them singletons. Germline V gene data show CDR1 as LGHDT and CDR2 as YNNKEL (reference sequence). There are 16 residues in the CDR3. The germline V and J ends were trimmed by 0 bases and 0 bases, with 9 bases remaining between them. This record belongs to a study of T cells in Graves' hyperthyroidism and ophthalmopathy. General study results and limits: Ophthalmopathy onset followed model prediction by a median about six months. From stable hyperthyroidism, ophthalmopathy was separated by a 13 V-J model.

Each patient was aged 18 to 65 and had newly diagnosed hyperthyroidism of under 2 months' duration. Those patients with uncontrolled infection, other autoimmune disease, pregnancy or lactation were excluded. This TCR derives from a woman aged 50 to 60 with Graves' hyperthyroidism that later progressed to Graves' ophthalmopathy. The genes are TRBV3-1 and TRBJ2-1; D uncertain. Sequenced sample: blood. CDR3 sequence: CASSQDGPNSYNEQFF. CDR3 coding DNA: TGTGCCAGCAGCCAAGATGGACCGAACTCCTACAATGAGCAGTTCTTC.